This T cell receptor (beta chain) derives from a study of blood T cell repertoires in COVID-19. Study at large: COVID-19 samples, acute and convalescent, were from the United States, Italy and Spain. PBMCs, B-cell-depleted T cells, or T cells were the source of the cDNA or gDNA that made up the material.

Under the authors' procedure: Estimation of nucleated cell counts was performed using reference gene primer amplification. Assay: immunoSEQ multiplex PCR; the TCRdb copy retains only in-frame clones and omits some. V and J calls and clone size come straight from that table; D and trimming were deduced from the DNA. The data show more than 40,000 clones, around 86% seen once. Specimen: peripheral blood. This receptor was taken from a man between 60 and 75 years old with active or convalescent COVID-19.

The CDR3 spells CATSELAGGPETQYF. CDR3 coding DNA: TGTGCCACCAGTGAGTTAGCGGGGGGGCCAGAGACCCAGTACTTC. V and J are TRBV24-1 and TRBJ2-5; 11 bases align to TRBD2. The trim removed 4 bases at V and 4 bases at J, leaving 4 bases unmatched. The germline CDR1 and CDR2 sequences are KGHDR and SFDVKD. The CDR3 covers 15 residues.